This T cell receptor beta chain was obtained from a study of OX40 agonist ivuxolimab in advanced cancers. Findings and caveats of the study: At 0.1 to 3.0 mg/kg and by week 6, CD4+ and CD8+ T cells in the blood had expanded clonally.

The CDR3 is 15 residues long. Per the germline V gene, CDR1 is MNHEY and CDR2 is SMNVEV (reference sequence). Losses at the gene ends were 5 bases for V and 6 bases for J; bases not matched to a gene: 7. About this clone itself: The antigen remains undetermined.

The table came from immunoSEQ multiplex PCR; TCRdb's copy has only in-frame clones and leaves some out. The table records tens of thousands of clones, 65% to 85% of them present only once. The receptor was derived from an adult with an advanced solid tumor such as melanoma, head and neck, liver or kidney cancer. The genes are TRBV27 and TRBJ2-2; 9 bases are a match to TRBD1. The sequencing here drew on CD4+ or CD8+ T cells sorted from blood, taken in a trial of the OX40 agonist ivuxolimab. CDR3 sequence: CASSQTGGAPGELFF. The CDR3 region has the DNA TGTGCCAGCAGTCAAACAGGGGGCGCCCCCGGGGAGCTGTTTTTT.